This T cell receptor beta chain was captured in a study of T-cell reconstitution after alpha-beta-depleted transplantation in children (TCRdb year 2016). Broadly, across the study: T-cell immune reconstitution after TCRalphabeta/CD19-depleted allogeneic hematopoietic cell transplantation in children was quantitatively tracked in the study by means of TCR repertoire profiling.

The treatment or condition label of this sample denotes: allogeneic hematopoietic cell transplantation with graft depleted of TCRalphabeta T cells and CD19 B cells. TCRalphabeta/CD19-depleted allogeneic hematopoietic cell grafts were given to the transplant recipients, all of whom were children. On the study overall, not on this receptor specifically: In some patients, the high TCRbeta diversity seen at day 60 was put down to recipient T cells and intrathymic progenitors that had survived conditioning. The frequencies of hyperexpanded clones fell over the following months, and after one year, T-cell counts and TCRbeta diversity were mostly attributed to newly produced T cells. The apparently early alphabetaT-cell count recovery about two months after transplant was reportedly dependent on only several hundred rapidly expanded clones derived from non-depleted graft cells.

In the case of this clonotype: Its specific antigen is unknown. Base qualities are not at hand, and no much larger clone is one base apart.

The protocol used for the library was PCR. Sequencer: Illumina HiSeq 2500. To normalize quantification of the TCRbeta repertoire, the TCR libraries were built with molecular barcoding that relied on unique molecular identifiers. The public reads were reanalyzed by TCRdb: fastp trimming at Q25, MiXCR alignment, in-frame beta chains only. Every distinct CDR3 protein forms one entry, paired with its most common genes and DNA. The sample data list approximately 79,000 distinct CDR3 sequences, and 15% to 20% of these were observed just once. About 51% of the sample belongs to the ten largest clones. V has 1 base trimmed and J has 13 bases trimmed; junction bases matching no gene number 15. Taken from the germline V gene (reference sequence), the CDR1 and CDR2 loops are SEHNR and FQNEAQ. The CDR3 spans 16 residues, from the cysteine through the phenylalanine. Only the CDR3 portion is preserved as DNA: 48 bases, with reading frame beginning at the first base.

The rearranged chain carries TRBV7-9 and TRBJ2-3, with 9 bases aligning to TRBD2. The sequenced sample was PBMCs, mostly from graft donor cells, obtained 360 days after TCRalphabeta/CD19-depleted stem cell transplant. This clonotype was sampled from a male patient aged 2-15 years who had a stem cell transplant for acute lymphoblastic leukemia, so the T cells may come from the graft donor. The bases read TGTGCCAGCAGCTTAGTGCTAGCGGGACCCCAGTTAGTTGAGTATTTT. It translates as CASSLVLAGPQLVEYF.